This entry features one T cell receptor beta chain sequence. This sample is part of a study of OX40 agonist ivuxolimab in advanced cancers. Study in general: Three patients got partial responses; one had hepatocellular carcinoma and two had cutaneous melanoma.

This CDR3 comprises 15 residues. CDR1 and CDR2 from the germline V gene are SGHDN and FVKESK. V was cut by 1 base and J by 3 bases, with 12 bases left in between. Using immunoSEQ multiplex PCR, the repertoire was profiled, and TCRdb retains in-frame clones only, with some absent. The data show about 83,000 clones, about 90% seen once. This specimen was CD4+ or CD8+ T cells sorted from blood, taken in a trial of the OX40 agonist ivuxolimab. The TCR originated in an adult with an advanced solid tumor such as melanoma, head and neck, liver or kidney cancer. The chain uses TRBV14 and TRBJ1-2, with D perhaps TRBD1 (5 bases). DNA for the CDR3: TGTGCCAGCAGCCAAGGACGGGACGGGTACTATGGCTACACCTTC. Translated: CASSQGRDGYYGYTF.